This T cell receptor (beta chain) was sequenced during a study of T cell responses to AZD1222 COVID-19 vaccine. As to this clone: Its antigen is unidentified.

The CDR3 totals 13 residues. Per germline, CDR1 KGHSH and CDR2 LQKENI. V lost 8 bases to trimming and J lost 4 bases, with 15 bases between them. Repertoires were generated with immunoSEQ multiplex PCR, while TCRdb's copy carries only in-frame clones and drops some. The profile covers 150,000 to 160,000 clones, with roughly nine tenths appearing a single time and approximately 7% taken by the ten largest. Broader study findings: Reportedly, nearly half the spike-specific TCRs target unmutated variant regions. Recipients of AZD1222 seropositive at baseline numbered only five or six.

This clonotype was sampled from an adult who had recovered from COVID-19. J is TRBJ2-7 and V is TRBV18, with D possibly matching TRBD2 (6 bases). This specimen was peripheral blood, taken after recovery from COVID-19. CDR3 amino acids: CASAGTSDYEQYF. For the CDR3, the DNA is TGTGCCAGCGCCGGGACTTCGGATTACGAGCAGTACTTC. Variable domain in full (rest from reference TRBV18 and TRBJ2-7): NAGVMQNPRHLVRRRGQEARLRCSPMKGHSHVYWYRQLPEEGLKFMVYLQKENIIDESGMPKERFSAEFPKEGPSILRIQQVVRGDSAAYFCASAGTSDYEQYFGPGTRLTVT.